This TCR beta chain was retrieved from a study of blood T cell repertoires in COVID-19. The wider study: From the United States, Italy and Spain came samples of acute and convalescent COVID-19. Sources were T cells, B-cell-depleted T cells, or PBMCs; the material itself was cDNA or gDNA.

The CDR3 totals 11 residues. Per germline, CDR1 DFQATT and CDR2 SNEGSKA (reference sequence). Authors' processing steps: Quantification of nucleated cells was approximated via reference gene primer amplification. Assay used: immunoSEQ multiplex PCR; TCRdb lists only in-frame clones, some missing. V, J and clone size are taken as reported in that table, and D and trimming were inferred from the DNA itself. The profile covers over 150,000 clones, with approximately 85% appearing a single time and approximately 1.1% taken by the ten largest. The sequenced material came from peripheral blood. The chain couples TRBV20-1 to TRBJ2-5; D gene unclear. The source of this sequence is a man in his forties with acute or convalescent COVID-19. In DNA, the CDR3 is TGCAGCCACCAGGCCCGAGAGACCCAGTACTTC. It is translated as CSHQARETQYF.